Below are 2 T cell receptor beta chains sequenced from a single sample in a study of patients and donors after allogeneic stem cell transplantation. TCRdb reanalysed the RT-PCR reads using MiXCR and keeps one entry per CDR3 protein. The sample has about 960,000 distinct CDR3 sequences, approximately 18% seen once; the top ten hold 5% to 6.5%. Sequencing was performed on blood, either unsorted or a sorted T cell fraction (not recorded which). All receptors derive from a human donor who was either an allogeneic HSCT recipient or a stem cell or donor lymphocyte infusion donor (not recorded which). It is not recorded whose cells these are; they may come from a transplant donor.

This clonotype has a handful of counts. The rearrangement uses TRBV7-9 and TRBJ2-7, with unresolved D. With 3 bases removed from V and 11 bases from J, the gap between germline ends came to 11 bases. The germline V gene encodes CDR1 SEHNR and CDR2 FQNEAQ (reference sequence). The CDR3 is 11 residues long. The CDR3 is CASSFGPEEYF. The CDR3 nucleotides read TGTGCCAGCAGCTTCGGACCAGAGGAGTACTTC.

The J gene is TRBJ2-5, the V gene TRBV5-5; 10 bases fit TRBD2. The CDR3 is 14 amino acids. V gave up 5 bases and J gave up 5 bases; unmatched junction bases: 6. CDR1 is SGHKS, CDR2 YYEKEE, per germline (reference sequence). This CDR3 reads CASSWGLAIETQYF. CDR3 sequence (DNA): TGTGCCAGCAGTTGGGGACTAGCGATTGAGACCCAGTACTTC.